This record concerns one T cell receptor beta chain sequence. Its antigen target is currently unknown. Base-call qualities are not available, and no considerably larger clone is one nucleotide away. The library was made by 5' RACE. Sequencing took place on an Illumina HiSeq 2500. A second roughly 6 to 12 cycle PCR used a sample-barcoded 5' primer and a J-beta primer mix. A template-switch 5' adaptor carrying 12 random nucleotides introduced a unique molecular identifier onto each TCR beta cDNA molecule. Each sample yielded at least 2.5 million CDR3-containing paired-end reads. First-strand cDNA synthesis was performed from all RNA using the Mint cDNA synthesis kit, with priming by a TRBC-specific oligonucleotide. All cDNA was treated with uracil-DNA glycosylase and then went through a first 18-cycle PCR with the universal primers M1SS and BC2_uni_R. The published analysis was carried out like this. For normalization, 1 million high-quality reads were randomly selected from each sample, with every read carrying a distinct molecular identifier. Reads sharing molecular identifiers were discarded rather than binned into consensus sequences. CDR3 identification, clonotype clustering and error correction used MiTCR with a Q25 quality threshold and the strictest error-elimination algorithm. A nonparametric unseen species model with Euler transformation was used to estimate a lower bound on total TCR beta diversity. TCRdb passed the public sequencing reads through fastp at Q25 and MiXCR, retaining productive beta sequences. A single entry per CDR3 protein holds the most common genes and DNA from its merged rows. The V and J calls follow TCRdb's processing rather than the paper's. The sample table lists about 1.4 million distinct CDR3 sequences, approximately 59% of them with a count of one. 5.5% to 8% of the sample belongs to the ten largest clones.

CDR1 and CDR2 are read off the germline V gene as MGHRA and YSYEKL. The CDR3 runs 13 residues from the cysteine to the phenylalanine. Only the CDR3 part of the read is kept: 39 bases, read in frame from the first base. V drops 2 bases and J drops 3 bases, leaving 6 bases in between. This sample is drawn from a study of blood T cells in healthy people across ages (dated by TCRdb to the mid-2010s). Looking at the study overall: Template switching captured roughly one uniquely barcoded TCR beta cDNA molecule per two T cells in model experiments. The study measured age-related changes in TCR beta repertoire diversity using deep sequencing normalized with unique cDNA molecular identifiers. The donors were divided into four age groups: young (average roughly 15 years), middle-aged (around 37), aged (roughly 66) and long-lived (roughly 82). Donors of different ages were randomly distributed across sequencing lanes to avoid experimental bias. For two donors (one aged 18 to 30 and one aged 80 or older), the study analyzed two additional independent replicas of 1 million unique cDNA reads from the same blood draw.

Paper-wide results and their limitations: The CMV infection status of donors was not known, potentially confounding age-related changes in expanded clonotypes. The percentage of naive T cells measured by flow cytometry correlated strongly with observed TCR beta diversity. Estimates of total diversity from one million sequenced T cells were regarded as lower bounds and underestimates. Because profiling used bulk unsorted PBMCs, naive and antigen-experienced compartments could not be compared conclusively. Observed TCR beta diversity per million T cells fell roughly linearly with age, and a significant reduction was already apparent by age about 36. Compared with the aged group, the long-lived group had more naive CD4+ T cells, fewer expanded clones and increased TCR diversity, a pattern suggesting age selection.

The donors were some 36 Caucasian individuals from Russia, aged roughly 6 to 100 years, who were systemically healthy. Each donor gave 8 to 10 milliliters of peripheral blood, drawn into EDTA-treated Vacutainer tubes. Ficoll-Paque density-gradient centrifugation was used to isolate PBMCs, with at least 7 million per sample. Trizol reagent was used to extract total RNA from PBMCs, with at least 6 micrograms per sample. For every donor, flow cytometry on a PBMC aliquot measured the percentage of naive CD45RAhigh/CD27high T cells. The sample comprised blood. The chain is made from TRBV4-1 and TRBJ2-3, with no confidently assigned D gene. The clonotype comes from a man between 18 and 29 years old in good health. This receptor carries the CDR3 CASSQTQTDTQYF. At the DNA level, the sequence is TGCGCCAGCAGCCAAACCCAGACAGATACGCAGTATTTT.